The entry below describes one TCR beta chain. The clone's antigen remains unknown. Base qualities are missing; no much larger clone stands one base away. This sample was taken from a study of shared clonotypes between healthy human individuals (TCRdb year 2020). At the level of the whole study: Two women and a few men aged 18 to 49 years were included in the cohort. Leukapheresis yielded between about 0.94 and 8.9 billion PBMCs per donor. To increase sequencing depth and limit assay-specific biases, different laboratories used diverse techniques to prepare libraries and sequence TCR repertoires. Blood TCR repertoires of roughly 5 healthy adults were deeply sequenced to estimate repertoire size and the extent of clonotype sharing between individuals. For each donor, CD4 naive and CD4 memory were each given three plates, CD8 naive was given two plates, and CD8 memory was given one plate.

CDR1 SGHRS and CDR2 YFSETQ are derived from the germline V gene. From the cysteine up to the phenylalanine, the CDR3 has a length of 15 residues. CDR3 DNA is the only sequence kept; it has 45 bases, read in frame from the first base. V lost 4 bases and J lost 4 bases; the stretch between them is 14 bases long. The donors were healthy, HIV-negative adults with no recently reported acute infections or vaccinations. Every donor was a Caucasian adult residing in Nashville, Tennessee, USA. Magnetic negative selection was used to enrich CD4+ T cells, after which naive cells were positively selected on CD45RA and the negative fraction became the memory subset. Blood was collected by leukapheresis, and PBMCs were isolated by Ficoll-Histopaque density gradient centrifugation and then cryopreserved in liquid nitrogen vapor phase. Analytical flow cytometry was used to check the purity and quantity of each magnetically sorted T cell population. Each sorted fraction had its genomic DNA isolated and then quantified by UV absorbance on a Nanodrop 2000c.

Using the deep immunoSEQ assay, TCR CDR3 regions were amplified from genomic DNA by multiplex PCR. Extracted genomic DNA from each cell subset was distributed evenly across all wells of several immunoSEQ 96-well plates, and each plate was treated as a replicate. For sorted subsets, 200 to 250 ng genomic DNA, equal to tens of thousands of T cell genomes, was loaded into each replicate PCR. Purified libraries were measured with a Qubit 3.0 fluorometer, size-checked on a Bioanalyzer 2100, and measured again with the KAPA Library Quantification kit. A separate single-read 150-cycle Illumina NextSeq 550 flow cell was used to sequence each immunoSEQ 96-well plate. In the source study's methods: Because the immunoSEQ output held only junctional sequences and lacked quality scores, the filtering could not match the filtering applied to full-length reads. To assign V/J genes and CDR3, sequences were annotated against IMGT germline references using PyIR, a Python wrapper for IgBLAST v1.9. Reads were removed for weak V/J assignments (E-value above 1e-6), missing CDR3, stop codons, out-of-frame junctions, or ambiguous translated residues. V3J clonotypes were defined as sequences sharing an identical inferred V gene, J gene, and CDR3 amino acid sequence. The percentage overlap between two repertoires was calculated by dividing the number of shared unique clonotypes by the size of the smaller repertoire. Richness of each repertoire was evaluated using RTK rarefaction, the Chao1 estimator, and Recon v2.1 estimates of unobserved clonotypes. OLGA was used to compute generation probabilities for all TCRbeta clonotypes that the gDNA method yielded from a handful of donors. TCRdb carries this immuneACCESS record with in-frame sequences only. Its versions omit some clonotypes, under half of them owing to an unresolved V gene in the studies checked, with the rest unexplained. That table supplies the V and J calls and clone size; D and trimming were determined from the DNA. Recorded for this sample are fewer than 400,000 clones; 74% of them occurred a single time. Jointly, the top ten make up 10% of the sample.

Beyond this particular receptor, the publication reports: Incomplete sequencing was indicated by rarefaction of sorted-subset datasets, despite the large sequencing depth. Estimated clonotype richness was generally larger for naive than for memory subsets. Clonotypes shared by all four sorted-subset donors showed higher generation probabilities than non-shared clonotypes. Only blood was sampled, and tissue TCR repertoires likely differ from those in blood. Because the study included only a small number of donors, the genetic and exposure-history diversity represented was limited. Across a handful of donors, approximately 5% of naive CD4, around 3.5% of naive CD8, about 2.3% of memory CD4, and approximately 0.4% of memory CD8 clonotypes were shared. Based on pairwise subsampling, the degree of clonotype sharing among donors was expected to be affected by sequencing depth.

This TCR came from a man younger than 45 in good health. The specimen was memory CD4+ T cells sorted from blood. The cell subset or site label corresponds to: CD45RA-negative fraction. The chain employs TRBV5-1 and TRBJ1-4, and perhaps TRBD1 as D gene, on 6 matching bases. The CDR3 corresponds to CASSQQGLGNEKLFF. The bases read TGCGCCAGCAGCCAACAGGGTTTGGGTAATGAAAAACTGTTTTTT.